In this sample, the clone carrying this TCR beta chain turned up a few times. Germline CDR1 is MNHEY and CDR2 is SMNVEV (reference sequence). This CDR3 region has 14 residues. V lost 5 bases to trimming and J lost 4 bases; unmatched junction nucleotides: 4. TCRdb fed the RT-PCR reads into MiXCR, producing one record per CDR3 protein. The data hold roughly 940,000 distinct CDR3 sequences, with 18% observed a single time. The data stem from a study of patients and donors after allogeneic stem cell transplantation. The sequenced sample consisted of blood, either unsorted or a sorted T cell fraction (not recorded which). The chain couples TRBV27 to TRBJ2-2, with TRBD1 matching 7 bases. The sequence came from a human donor who was either an allogeneic HSCT recipient or a stem cell or donor lymphocyte infusion donor (not recorded which). It is not recorded whose cells these are; they may come from a transplant donor. CDR3 sequence: CASSRGQFTGELFF. The CDR3 DNA sequence: TGTGCCAGCAGTAGGGGACAGTTCACCGGGGAGCTGTTTTTT.